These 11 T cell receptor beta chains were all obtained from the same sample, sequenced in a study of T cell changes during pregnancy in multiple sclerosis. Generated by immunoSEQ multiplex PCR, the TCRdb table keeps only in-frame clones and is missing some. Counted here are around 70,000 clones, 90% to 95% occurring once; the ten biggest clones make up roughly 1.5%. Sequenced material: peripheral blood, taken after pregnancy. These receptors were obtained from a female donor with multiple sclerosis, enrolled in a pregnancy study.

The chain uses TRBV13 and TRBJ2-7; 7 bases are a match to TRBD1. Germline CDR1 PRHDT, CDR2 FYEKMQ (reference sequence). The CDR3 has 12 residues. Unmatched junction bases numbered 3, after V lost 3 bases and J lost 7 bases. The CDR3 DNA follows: TGTGCCAGCAGCTTTGGGGACAGAGAGCAGTACTTC. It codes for CASSFGDREQYF.

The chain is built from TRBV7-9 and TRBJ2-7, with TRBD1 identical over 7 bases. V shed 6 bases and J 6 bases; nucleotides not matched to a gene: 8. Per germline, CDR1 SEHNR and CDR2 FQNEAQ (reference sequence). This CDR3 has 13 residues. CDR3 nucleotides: TGTGCCAGCAGACAGAACACAGGGGTCGAGCAGTACTTC. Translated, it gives CASRQNTGVEQYF.

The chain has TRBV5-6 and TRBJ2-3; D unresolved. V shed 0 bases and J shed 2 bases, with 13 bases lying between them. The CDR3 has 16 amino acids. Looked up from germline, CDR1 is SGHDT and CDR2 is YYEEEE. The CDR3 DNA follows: TGTGCCAGCAGCTTGGTTCTAAACTCCCACACAGATACGCAGTATTTT. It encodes CASSLVLNSHTDTQYF.

DNA for the CDR3: TGTGCCAGCAGTTTTGAACTTGGACTTACCAGCCGAACTTCTAGCACAGATACGCAGTATTTT. It is translated as CASSFELGLTSRTSSTDTQYF. The rearrangement uses TRBV28 and TRBJ2-3, with TRBD2 as a possible D gene (5 bases). Per germline, CDR1 MDHEN and CDR2 SYDVKM. The CDR3 covers 21 residues. V was clipped by 3 bases and J by 0 bases, with 28 bases between them.

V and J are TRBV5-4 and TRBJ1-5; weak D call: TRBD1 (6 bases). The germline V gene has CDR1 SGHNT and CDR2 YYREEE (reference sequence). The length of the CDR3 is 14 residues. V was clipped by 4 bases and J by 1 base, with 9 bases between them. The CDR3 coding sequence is TGTGCCAGCAGCCCGGACAGAAGCAATCAGCCCCAGCATTTT. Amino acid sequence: CASSPDRSNQPQHF.

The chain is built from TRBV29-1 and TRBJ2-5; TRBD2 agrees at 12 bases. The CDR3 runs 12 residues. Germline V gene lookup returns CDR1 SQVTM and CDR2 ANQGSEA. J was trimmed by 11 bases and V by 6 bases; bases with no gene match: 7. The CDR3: CSVLSLAGGQYF. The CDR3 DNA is TGCAGCGTCTTATCCCTAGCGGGAGGGCAGTACTTC. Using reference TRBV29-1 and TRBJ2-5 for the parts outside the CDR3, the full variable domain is SAVISQKPSRDICQRGTSLTIQCQVDSQVTMMFWYRQQPGQSLTLIATANQGSEATYESGFVIDKFPISRPNLTFSTLTVSNMSPEDSSIYLCSVLSLAGGQYFGPGTRLLVL.

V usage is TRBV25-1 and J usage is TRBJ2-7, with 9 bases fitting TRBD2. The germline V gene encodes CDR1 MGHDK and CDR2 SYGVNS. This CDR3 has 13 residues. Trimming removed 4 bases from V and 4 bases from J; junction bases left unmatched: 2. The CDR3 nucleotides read TGTGCCAGCAGTGTTAGCGGGGGTTACGAGCAGTACTTC. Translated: CASSVSGGYEQYF.

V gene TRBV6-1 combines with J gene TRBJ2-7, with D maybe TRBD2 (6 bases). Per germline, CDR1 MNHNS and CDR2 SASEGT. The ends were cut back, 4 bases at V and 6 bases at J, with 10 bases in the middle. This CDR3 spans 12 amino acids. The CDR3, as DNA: TGTGCCAGCAGTGTCTCGGAGGGCGAGCAGTACTTC. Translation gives CASSVSEGEQYF.

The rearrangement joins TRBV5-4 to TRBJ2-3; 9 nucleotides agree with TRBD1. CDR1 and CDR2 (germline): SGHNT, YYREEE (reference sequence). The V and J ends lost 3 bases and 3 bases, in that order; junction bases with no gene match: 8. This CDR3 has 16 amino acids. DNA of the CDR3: TGTGCCAGCAGCTCACCGGGACAGGGTAGAACAGATACGCAGTATTTT. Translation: CASSSPGQGRTDTQYF. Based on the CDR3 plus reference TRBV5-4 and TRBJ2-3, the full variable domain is ETGVTQSPTHLIKTRGQQVTLRCSSQSGHNTVSWYQQALGQGPQFIFQYYREEENGRGNFPPRFSGLQFPNYSSELNVNALELDDSALYLCASSSPGQGRTDTQYFGPGTRLTVL.

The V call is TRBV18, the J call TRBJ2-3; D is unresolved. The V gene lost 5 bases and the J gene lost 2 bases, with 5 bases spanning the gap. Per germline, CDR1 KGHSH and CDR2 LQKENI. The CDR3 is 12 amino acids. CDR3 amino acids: CASSSLTDTQYF. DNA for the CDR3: TGTGCCAGCTCATCCCTCACAGATACGCAGTATTTT.

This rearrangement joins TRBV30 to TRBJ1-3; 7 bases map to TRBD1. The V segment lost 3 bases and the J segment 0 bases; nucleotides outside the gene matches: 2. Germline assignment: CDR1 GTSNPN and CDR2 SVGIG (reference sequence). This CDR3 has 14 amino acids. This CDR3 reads CAWRQGSSGNTIYF. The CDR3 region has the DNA TGTGCCTGGAGACAGGGGTCCTCTGGAAACACCATATATTTT.